Listed below are T cell receptor beta chains from one sample, sequenced in a study of identical twins. TCRdb called the 5' RACE reads again in MiXCR, with one record for every CDR3 protein. The sample lists around 670,000 distinct CDR3 sequences, roughly 6.2% occurring once. Sequencing used naive T cells sorted from blood. The source of these receptors is a man between 18 and 29 years old in good health. The CDR3 runs from the conserved cysteine through the conserved F or W. Fields, in order: clone size, D gene, J gene, V gene, CDR3 DNA, CDR3 protein. The D gene is left open where the match is weak. Size is stated for part of the rows, as once, few or many counts, or as a class when the clone is expanded.

abundance: many; d_gene: TRBD1; j_gene: TRBJ2-2; v_gene: TRBV10-2; CDR3nt: TGCGCCAGCACCGGGACAGGTAGAGGGGAGCTGTTTTTT; CDR3aa: CASTGTGRGELFF
abundance: many; d_gene: -; j_gene: TRBJ1-2; v_gene: TRBV12-3/TRBV12-4; CDR3nt: TGTGCCAGCAGTTTAGTCGGTGGGGGCCTTGGCTACACCTTC; CDR3aa: CASSLVGGGLGYTF
abundance: -; d_gene: -; j_gene: TRBJ1-2; v_gene: TRBV4-1; CDR3nt: TGCGCCAGCAGCCAAGAAGACAGTAACTATGGCTACACCTTC; CDR3aa: CASSQEDSNYGYTF
abundance: -; d_gene: TRBD2; j_gene: TRBJ2-3; v_gene: TRBV20-1; CDR3nt: TGCAGTTATTCGGGACTAGCGGGACTTGTGCAGTATTTT; CDR3aa: CSYSGLAGLVQYF
abundance: -; d_gene: TRBD2; j_gene: TRBJ2-3; v_gene: TRBV30; CDR3nt: TGTGCCTGGAGCCCTGCGACTAGCGGGAGATCAGATACGCAGTATTTT; CDR3aa: CAWSPATSGRSDTQYF
abundance: few; d_gene: TRBD2; j_gene: TRBJ2-5; v_gene: TRBV20-1; CDR3nt: TGCAGTGCCTCCAGCGGGAGACCGCTGAAGGAGACCCAGTACTTC; CDR3aa: CSASSGRPLKETQYF
abundance: many; d_gene: TRBD2; j_gene: TRBJ2-5; v_gene: TRBV5-6; CDR3nt: TGTGCCAGCAGCTCGGCCCTAGCCCCGACTAGCGGGGGGGAGACCCAGTACTTC; CDR3aa: CASSSALAPTSGGETQYF
abundance: many; d_gene: -; j_gene: TRBJ2-2; v_gene: TRBV24-1; CDR3nt: TGTGCCACCAGTGATATAAAGAACACCGGGGAGCTGTTTTTT; CDR3aa: CATSDIKNTGELFF
abundance: -; d_gene: -; j_gene: TRBJ1-2; v_gene: TRBV7-2; CDR3nt: TGTGCCACCGAGGCGGCAACTAACTATGGCTACAACTTC; CDR3aa: CATEAATNYGYNF
abundance: many; d_gene: -; j_gene: TRBJ2-2; v_gene: TRBV28; CDR3nt: TGTGCCAGCAGGGGCAGGGGAAGTGTACGCACCGGGGAGCTGTTTTTT; CDR3aa: CASRGRGSVRTGELFF
abundance: many; d_gene: -; j_gene: TRBJ2-1; v_gene: TRBV10-3; CDR3nt: TGTGCCATCAGCGGCTACAGGAGCTCCTACAATGAGCAGTTCTTC; CDR3aa: CAISGYRSSYNEQFF
abundance: many; d_gene: TRBD1; j_gene: TRBJ1-5; v_gene: TRBV20-1; CDR3nt: TGCAGTGCCACCAGAGGGGGCTTTGGCAATCAGCCCCAGCATTTT; CDR3aa: CSATRGGFGNQPQHF
abundance: many; d_gene: -; j_gene: TRBJ1-1; v_gene: TRBV4-2; CDR3nt: TGTGCCAGCAGCCAAATGCCGGAGGACACTGAAGCTTTCTTT; CDR3aa: CASSQMPEDTEAFF
abundance: -; d_gene: -; j_gene: TRBJ2-7; v_gene: TRBV20-1; CDR3nt: TGCAGTGCTAGTGTAACAGAATGGACCTACGAGCAGTACTTC; CDR3aa: CSASVTEWTYEQYF
abundance: many; d_gene: -; j_gene: TRBJ2-2; v_gene: TRBV11-2; CDR3nt: TGTGCCAGCAGCTTGACAGGCTTCGGGGAGCTGTTTTTT; CDR3aa: CASSLTGFGELFF
abundance: many; d_gene: -; j_gene: TRBJ2-7; v_gene: TRBV29-1; CDR3nt: TGCAGCGTTGGACATGACTACGAGCAGTACTTC; CDR3aa: CSVGHDYEQYF
abundance: many; d_gene: TRBD1; j_gene: TRBJ1-4; v_gene: TRBV3-1; CDR3nt: TGTGCCAGCAGCCAAGGGACAGGGGGCGGAGGAGAAAAACTGTTTTTT; CDR3aa: CASSQGTGGGGEKLFF
abundance: few; d_gene: -; j_gene: TRBJ2-2; v_gene: TRBV25-1; CDR3nt: TGTGCCAGCGGGGGGCCGGGGGTTACCGGGGAGCTGTTTTTT; CDR3aa: CASGGPGVTGELFF
abundance: -; d_gene: -; j_gene: TRBJ1-5; v_gene: TRBV10-3; CDR3nt: TGTGCCATCAGTGAGTCTAACAGGGCGGGCAATCAGCCCCAGCATTTT; CDR3aa: CAISESNRAGNQPQHF
abundance: -; d_gene: TRBD1; j_gene: TRBJ2-5; v_gene: TRBV6-1; CDR3nt: TGTGCCAGCAGCCGGGGACAGGGGTTTGGGGAGACCCAGTACTTC; CDR3aa: CASSRGQGFGETQYF
abundance: many; d_gene: -; j_gene: TRBJ1-5; v_gene: TRBV5-1; CDR3nt: TGCGCCAGCAGGGACGATCAGGGCCAGCCCCAGCATTTT; CDR3aa: CASRDDQGQPQHF
abundance: many; d_gene: -; j_gene: TRBJ1-4; v_gene: TRBV12-3/TRBV12-4; CDR3nt: TGTGCCAGCAGTTTCGTAGCTAATGAAAAACTGTTTTTT; CDR3aa: CASSFVANEKLFF
abundance: few; d_gene: TRBD2; j_gene: TRBJ2-3; v_gene: TRBV5-1; CDR3nt: TGCGCCAGCAGCCCAAGCGGGAGTAACACAGATACGCAGTATTTT; CDR3aa: CASSPSGSNTDTQYF
abundance: many; d_gene: -; j_gene: TRBJ2-5; v_gene: TRBV11-2; CDR3nt: TGTGCCAGCAGCTCAAGGACCCCGCAGCAGTACTTC; CDR3aa: CASSSRTPQQYF
abundance: many; d_gene: -; j_gene: TRBJ1-1; v_gene: TRBV7-9; CDR3nt: TGTGCCAGCCAACAGGGCCGGGAAGCTTTCTTT; CDR3aa: CASQQGREAFF
abundance: many; d_gene: -; j_gene: TRBJ2-2; v_gene: TRBV6-5; CDR3nt: TGTGCCAGCAGTCCCGGGGCACAGGAGCTGTTTTTT; CDR3aa: CASSPGAQELFF
abundance: many; d_gene: TRBD2; j_gene: TRBJ2-1; v_gene: TRBV6-4; CDR3nt: TGTGCCAGCAGTGACTCCCCTTTCGAGCGGGAGGGCTCCTACAATGAGCAGTTCTTC; CDR3aa: CASSDSPFEREGSYNEQFF
abundance: many; d_gene: TRBD1; j_gene: TRBJ1-5; v_gene: TRBV4-1; CDR3nt: TGCGCCAGCAGCCGGACAGGGGACAATCAGCCCCAGCATTTT; CDR3aa: CASSRTGDNQPQHF
abundance: many; d_gene: -; j_gene: TRBJ2-2; v_gene: TRBV2; CDR3nt: TGTGCCAGCAGTGGACAGTTCGATTTAGTAACCGGGGAGCTGTTTTTT; CDR3aa: CASSGQFDLVTGELFF
abundance: -; d_gene: -; j_gene: TRBJ2-6; v_gene: TRBV12-3/TRBV12-4; CDR3nt: TGTGCCAGCACCCTCGCTGGGGCCAACGTCCTGACTTTC; CDR3aa: CASTLAGANVLTF
abundance: many; d_gene: -; j_gene: TRBJ2-3; v_gene: TRBV9; CDR3nt: TGTGCCAGCAGCGTAATTGGGCAAGGCACAGATACGCAGTATTTT; CDR3aa: CASSVIGQGTDTQYF
abundance: few; d_gene: -; j_gene: TRBJ2-5; v_gene: TRBV5-1; CDR3nt: TGCGCCAGCAGTCCTCGACAACTCCAAGAGACCCAGTACTTC; CDR3aa: CASSPRQLQETQYF
abundance: many; d_gene: TRBD2; j_gene: TRBJ2-1; v_gene: TRBV6-5; CDR3nt: TGTGCCAGCAGTTCGATCGGGACTAGCTTGAATGAGCAGTTCTTC; CDR3aa: CASSSIGTSLNEQFF
abundance: many; d_gene: -; j_gene: TRBJ2-4; v_gene: TRBV5-1; CDR3nt: TGCGCCAGCAGCTTCGGGGCGGTGGCCAAAAACATTCAGTACTTC; CDR3aa: CASSFGAVAKNIQYF
abundance: many; d_gene: -; j_gene: TRBJ1-1; v_gene: TRBV10-3; CDR3nt: TGTGCCATCAAGTCCGGGGGAACTGAAGCTTTCTTT; CDR3aa: CAIKSGGTEAFF
abundance: few; d_gene: TRBD2; j_gene: TRBJ2-3; v_gene: TRBV5-1; CDR3nt: TGCGCCAGCAGCTTGTCCGGGGAGGGCCTAACAGATACGCAGTATTTT; CDR3aa: CASSLSGEGLTDTQYF
abundance: -; d_gene: TRBD1; j_gene: TRBJ2-7; v_gene: TRBV3-1; CDR3nt: TGTGCCAGCAGCTATCGTCTCCCGGGACAGCCGATACTAAGAGCGCAGTACTTC; CDR3aa: CASSYRLPGQPILRAQYF
abundance: -; d_gene: -; j_gene: TRBJ2-5; v_gene: TRBV5-5; CDR3nt: TGTGCCAGCAGCTTGCCCGGGGATCACCAAGAGACCCAGTACTTC; CDR3aa: CASSLPGDHQETQYF
abundance: few; d_gene: TRBD2; j_gene: TRBJ2-7; v_gene: TRBV2; CDR3nt: TGTGCCACATCCAGAGGGAGCGGGAGGGCCCGGGAGCAGTACTTC; CDR3aa: CATSRGSGRAREQYF
abundance: few; d_gene: -; j_gene: TRBJ2-1; v_gene: TRBV12-3/TRBV12-4; CDR3nt: TGTGCCAGCAGGCCCGGGAGCAAAGAGCAGTTCTTC; CDR3aa: CASRPGSKEQFF
abundance: few; d_gene: -; j_gene: TRBJ1-1; v_gene: TRBV12-3/TRBV12-4; CDR3nt: TGTGCCAGCAGTTTTTACCGGCTTGGCGGACTTGAAGCTTTCTTT; CDR3aa: CASSFYRLGGLEAFF
abundance: -; d_gene: TRBD2; j_gene: TRBJ2-4; v_gene: TRBV5-6; CDR3nt: TGTGCCAGCAGCCCCCCAATTGAGACTAGCGGAAGAAACATTCAGTACTTC; CDR3aa: CASSPPIETSGRNIQYF
abundance: -; d_gene: -; j_gene: TRBJ2-3; v_gene: TRBV9; CDR3nt: TGTGCCAGCAGCGTAGCTGGAATCGTCCGGGTGGATACGCAGTATTTT; CDR3aa: CASSVAGIVRVDTQYF
abundance: many; d_gene: TRBD1; j_gene: TRBJ1-5; v_gene: TRBV7-9; CDR3nt: TGTGCCAGCAGCCCAACAGGACAGGGCAATCAGCCCCAGCATTTT; CDR3aa: CASSPTGQGNQPQHF
abundance: few; d_gene: TRBD2; j_gene: TRBJ2-1; v_gene: TRBV20-1; CDR3nt: TGCAGTGCCCTTAGCGGGAGGGCATACAATGAGCAGTTCTTC; CDR3aa: CSALSGRAYNEQFF
abundance: -; d_gene: -; j_gene: TRBJ2-7; v_gene: TRBV7-9; CDR3nt: TGTGCCAGCAGCTACGGACAGCACTACGAGCAGTACTTC; CDR3aa: CASSYGQHYEQYF
abundance: once; d_gene: -; j_gene: TRBJ2-2; v_gene: TRBV12-3/TRBV12-4; CDR3nt: TGTGCCAGTGGACAGAGAATCACCGGGGAGCTGTTTTTT; CDR3aa: CASGQRITGELFF
abundance: -; d_gene: TRBD1; j_gene: TRBJ1-5; v_gene: TRBV14; CDR3nt: TGTGCCAGCAGCCAAGGAGGGACAGGGAGCAATCAGCCCCAGCATTTT; CDR3aa: CASSQGGTGSNQPQHF
abundance: -; d_gene: -; j_gene: TRBJ1-1; v_gene: TRBV5-1; CDR3nt: TGCGCCAGCTACGGACAGATAAACACTGAAGCTTTCTTT; CDR3aa: CASYGQINTEAFF
abundance: many; d_gene: -; j_gene: TRBJ2-1; v_gene: TRBV12-3/TRBV12-4; CDR3nt: TGTGCCAGCAGCCCCGGACCGGGAATTAATGAGCAGTTCTTC; CDR3aa: CASSPGPGINEQFF
abundance: many; d_gene: -; j_gene: TRBJ1-1; v_gene: TRBV12-3/TRBV12-4; CDR3nt: TGTGCCAGCAGTCAAACTCATAAACCCACTGAAGCTTTCTTT; CDR3aa: CASSQTHKPTEAFF
abundance: few; d_gene: -; j_gene: TRBJ2-1; v_gene: TRBV29-1; CDR3nt: TGCAGCGTAGTTCCGACGGTCAGTGAGCAGTTCTTC; CDR3aa: CSVVPTVSEQFF
abundance: -; d_gene: -; j_gene: TRBJ2-1; v_gene: TRBV6-2/TRBV6-3; CDR3nt: TGTGCCAGCGCTGATCTGGGCGGGCTAAGGTTCTTC; CDR3aa: CASADLGGLRFF
abundance: many; d_gene: -; j_gene: TRBJ2-3; v_gene: TRBV19; CDR3nt: TGTGCCAGTAGTATAGGTCCCACAGATACGCAGTATTTT; CDR3aa: CASSIGPTDTQYF
abundance: many; d_gene: TRBD1; j_gene: TRBJ1-6; v_gene: TRBV20-1; CDR3nt: TGCAGTGCTAGACCCCTCCGGGACAGGGCCTTTGAGACCCTCCACTTT; CDR3aa: CSARPLRDRAFETLHF
abundance: many; d_gene: -; j_gene: TRBJ1-3; v_gene: TRBV30; CDR3nt: TGTGCCTGGAGTCCCTCGGGATGGGTCGACGGAAACACCATATATTTT; CDR3aa: CAWSPSGWVDGNTIYF
abundance: few; d_gene: TRBD2; j_gene: TRBJ2-1; v_gene: TRBV20-1; CDR3nt: TGCAGTGCTAGGCTAGGGAGCGGGAGTATAAATGAGCAGTTCTTC; CDR3aa: CSARLGSGSINEQFF